This entry concerns a single T cell receptor (beta chain). In its sample, this clonotype was seen many times. What antigen it recognizes has not been identified. Base qualities are missing; no much larger clone stands one base away. TCR beta CDR3 regions were amplified from RNA transcripts for repertoire sequencing. HTBI primers and the Qiagen OneStep RT-PCR kit were used in a first-round RT-PCR, which was followed by a second-round multiplex PCR, size selection and purification. Sequencing of the libraries was carried out on an Illumina HiSeq2000 in paired-end mode with 100 bp reads. On the authors' methods: SOAPnuke was used to process the reads, removing any read that contained adapters or uncalled bases, had a mean Phred below 15, or lacked an exact match to the constant primer or identifier. COPE v1.2.5 was used to merge high-quality paired reads. Each unique nucleotide sequence was defined as a clonotype, and clonotypes were aligned to IMGT TRB V, D and J references with MiTCR v1.1. The analysis was limited to V-J combinations with a frequency above 0.0001, which together covered roughly 99% of repertoires. For each V-J combination, a TCR clonal expansion and chaos score was defined as the ratio of F50 clonal expansion to chaos observed in the TCRdist matrix. Welch's t-statistics and random forest were used to reduce the features to roughly 14 V-J combinations, which were then used as input to a naive Bayes classifier. Thyroid-blood repertoire similarity was quantified with the Morisita-Horn index. TCRdb trimmed public reads at Q25 via fastp, called clones via MiXCR and kept in-frame beta chains. Rows with one shared CDR3 protein collapse into an entry with the most common genes and DNA. The V and J calls were not made by the authors but by TCRdb's processing. The sample table shows roughly 380,000 distinct CDR3 sequences, and over 15% are seen once. The ten largest clones represent about 7.3% of the sample.

Hyperthyroidism was considered stable if no progression to ophthalmopathy occurred within 18 months of follow-up. The hyperthyroidism patients were 18 to 65 years old and newly diagnosed, with a disease duration of less than 2 months. Patients were excluded if they had other autoimmune diseases, uncontrolled infections, pregnancy or lactation. Clinical symptoms, serum thyroxine, TRAb, thyroid ultrasound and orbital computed tomography formed the basis of the diagnosis. Using Ficoll-Paque density gradient centrifugation, PBMCs were isolated from 9 to 10 ml of fresh peripheral blood. Total RNA was extracted with Trizol reagent and quality-checked on an Agilent 2100 Bioanalyzer. The data are from a study of Graves' ophthalmopathy and Graves' hyperthyroidism (dated by TCRdb to between 2018 and 2020). The study in broad terms: Peripheral blood was collected at initial diagnosis, prior to any treatment. TCR beta repertoire signatures were used to distinguish Graves' ophthalmopathy from Graves' hyperthyroidism and to predict progression to ophthalmopathy. In total, some 140 blood samples were TCR-sequenced: 43 ophthalmopathy, around 75 hyperthyroidism and roughly 17 hyperthyroidism-to-ophthalmopathy patients. A discovery set of 95 to 100 patients (43 ophthalmopathy, under 65 stable hyperthyroidism) was enrolled to explore V-J signatures distinguishing ophthalmopathy from hyperthyroidism. An independent validation cohort comprised some 19 hyperthyroidism patients and about 16 patients who later progressed from hyperthyroidism to ophthalmopathy. In several hyperthyroidism patients, the T-cell repertoires found in thyroid tissue were compared with those found in blood. Following sampling, methimazole starting at 30 mg daily was administered to hyperthyroidism patients, and high-dose intravenous methylprednisolone was administered to ophthalmopathy patients. The 100 discovery patients were divided at random into training and test sets in a 7:3 ratio.

What the study reported, not specific to this receptor: In cross-validation, the 13-signature model distinguished ophthalmopathy from stable hyperthyroidism with 85% to 90% sensitivity and about 84% specificity, and in the test set the corresponding values were about 80% and 75%. Most expanded thyroid clonotypes with frequency above 0.001 were also detected in blood, suggesting blood repertoires may reflect the thyroid immune response. No statistical method was used to set the sample size in advance, and the investigators knew which group each participant was assigned to. In validation, the model predicted ophthalmopathy progression with about 71% sensitivity and 72.22% specificity; roughly eleven predicted patients were CT-confirmed with GO in a median of approximately 6.5 months.

V is clipped by 2 bases and J by 7 bases, and the sequence between their germline boundaries is 17 bases long. The germline V gene yields MNHEY for CDR1 and SVGEGT for CDR2. Including the terminal cysteine and phenylalanine, the CDR3 comprises 15 residues. The entry retains the CDR3 DNA only, 45 bases that are in frame from base 1. The sample was peripheral blood. The chain is encoded by TRBV6-2 or TRBV6-3 joined to TRBJ1-2; possibly the D gene is TRBD1, per 5 matching bases. The TCR was taken from a woman under 30 with stable Graves' hyperthyroidism. Donor details come from another sample of the same person, matched by shared clones. CDR3 protein: CASSYGTFRSSGYTF. The bases are TGTGCCAGCAGTTACGGGACCTTTCGGTCTTCTGGCTACACCTTC.